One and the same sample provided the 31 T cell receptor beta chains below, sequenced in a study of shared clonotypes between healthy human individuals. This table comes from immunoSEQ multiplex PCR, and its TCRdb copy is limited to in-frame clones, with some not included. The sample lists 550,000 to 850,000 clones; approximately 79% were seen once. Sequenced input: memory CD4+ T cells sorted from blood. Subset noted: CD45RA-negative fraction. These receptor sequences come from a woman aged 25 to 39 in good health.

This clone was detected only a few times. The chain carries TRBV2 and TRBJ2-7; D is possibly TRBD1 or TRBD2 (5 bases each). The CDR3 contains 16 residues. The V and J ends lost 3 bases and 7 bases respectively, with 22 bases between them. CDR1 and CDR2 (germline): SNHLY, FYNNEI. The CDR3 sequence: CASSDDGTRRSWEQYF. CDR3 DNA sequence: TGTGCCAGCAGTGACGATGGGACCCGCCGGTCATGGGAGCAGTACTTC. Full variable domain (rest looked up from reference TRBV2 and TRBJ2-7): EPEVTQTPSHQVTQMGQEVILRCVPISNHLYFYWYRQILGQKVEFLVSFYNNEISEKSEIFDDQFSVERPDGSNFTLKIRSTKLEDSAMYFCASSDDGTRRSWEQYFGPGTRLTVT.

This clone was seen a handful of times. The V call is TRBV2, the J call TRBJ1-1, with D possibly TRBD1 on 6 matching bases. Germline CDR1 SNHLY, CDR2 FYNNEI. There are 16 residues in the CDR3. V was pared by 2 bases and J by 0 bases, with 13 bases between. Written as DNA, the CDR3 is TGTGCCAGCAGTGAACCCCCGGGGGCGATGAACACTGAAGCTTTCTTT. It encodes CASSEPPGAMNTEAFF.

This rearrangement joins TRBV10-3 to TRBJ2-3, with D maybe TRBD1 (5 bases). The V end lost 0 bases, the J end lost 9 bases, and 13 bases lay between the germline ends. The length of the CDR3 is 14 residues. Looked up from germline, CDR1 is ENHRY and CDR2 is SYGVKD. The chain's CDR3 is CAISESGLQITQYF. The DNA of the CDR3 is TGTGCCATCAGTGAGTCGGGGCTGCAGATAACGCAGTATTTT.

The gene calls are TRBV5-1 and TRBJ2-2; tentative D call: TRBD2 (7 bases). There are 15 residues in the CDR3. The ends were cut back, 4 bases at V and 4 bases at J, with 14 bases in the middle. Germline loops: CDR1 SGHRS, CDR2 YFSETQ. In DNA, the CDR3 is TGCGCCAGCAGCCCGGGGGGCCGTTTCACCGGGGAGCTGTTTTTT. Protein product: CASSPGGRFTGELFF.

The CDR3, as DNA: TGCGCCAGCAGCTCTCTGGACAGGGCAACAGATACGCAGTATTTT. This gives the protein CASSSLDRATDTQYF. This chain joins TRBV5-1 and TRBJ2-3, with 8 bases that match TRBD1. The CDR3 runs to 15 residues. V lost 3 bases, J lost 3 bases, and 6 bases stayed unmatched. Looked up from germline, CDR1 is SGHRS and CDR2 is YFSETQ.

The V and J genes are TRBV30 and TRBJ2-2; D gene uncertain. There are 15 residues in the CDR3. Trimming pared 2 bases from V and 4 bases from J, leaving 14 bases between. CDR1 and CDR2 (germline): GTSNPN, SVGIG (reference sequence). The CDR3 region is CAWSLGPLRTGELFF. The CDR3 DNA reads TGTGCCTGGAGTCTAGGCCCGCTGCGCACCGGGGAGCTGTTTTTT. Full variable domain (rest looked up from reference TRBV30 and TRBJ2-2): SQTIHQWPATLVQPVGSPLSLECTVEGTSNPNLYWYRQAAGRGLQLLFYSVGIGQISSEVPQNLSASRPQDRQFILSSKKLLLSDSGFYLCAWSLGPLRTGELFFGEGSRLTVL.

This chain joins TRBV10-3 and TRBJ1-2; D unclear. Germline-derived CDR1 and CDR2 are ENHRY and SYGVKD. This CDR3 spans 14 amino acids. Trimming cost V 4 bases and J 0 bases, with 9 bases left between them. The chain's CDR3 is CAISVGSTNYGYTF. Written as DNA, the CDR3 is TGTGCCATCAGTGTTGGATCAACTAACTATGGCTACACCTTC.

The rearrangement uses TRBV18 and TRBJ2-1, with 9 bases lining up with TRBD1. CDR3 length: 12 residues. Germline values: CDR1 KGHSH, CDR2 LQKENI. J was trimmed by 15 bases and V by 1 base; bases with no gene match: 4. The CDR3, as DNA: TGTGCCAGCTCACCACAGGGACAGGGTCTGTTCTTC. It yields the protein CASSPQGQGLFF.

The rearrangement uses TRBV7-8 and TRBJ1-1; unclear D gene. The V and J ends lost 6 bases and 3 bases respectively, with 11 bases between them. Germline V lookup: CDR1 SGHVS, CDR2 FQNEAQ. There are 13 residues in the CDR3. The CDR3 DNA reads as TGTGCCAGCAGGCGTCAAAGGGACACTGAAGCTTTCTTT. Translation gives CASRRQRDTEAFF.

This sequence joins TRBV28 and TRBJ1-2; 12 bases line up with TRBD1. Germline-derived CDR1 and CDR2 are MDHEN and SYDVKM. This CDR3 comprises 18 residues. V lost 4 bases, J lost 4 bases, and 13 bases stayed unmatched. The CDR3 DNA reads TGTGCCAGCAGTTCCCCCTCAACCGGGACAGGGGGCAGCTATGGCTACACCTTC. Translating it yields CASSSPSTGTGGSYGYTF.

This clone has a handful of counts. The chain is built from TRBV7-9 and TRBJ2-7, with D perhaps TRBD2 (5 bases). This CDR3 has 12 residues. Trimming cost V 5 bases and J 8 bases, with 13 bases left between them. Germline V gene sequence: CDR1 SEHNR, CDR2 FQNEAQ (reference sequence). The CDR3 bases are TGTGCCAGCAGCCAGTCATCGGGGAAGCAGTACTTC. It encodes CASSQSSGKQYF.

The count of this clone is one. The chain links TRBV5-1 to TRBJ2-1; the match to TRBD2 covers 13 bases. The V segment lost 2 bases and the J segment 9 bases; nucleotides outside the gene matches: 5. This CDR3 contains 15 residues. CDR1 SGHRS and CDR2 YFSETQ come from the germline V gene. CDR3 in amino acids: CASSFGTSGKVEQFF. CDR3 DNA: TGCGCCAGCAGCTTCGGGACTAGCGGGAAAGTTGAGCAGTTCTTC.

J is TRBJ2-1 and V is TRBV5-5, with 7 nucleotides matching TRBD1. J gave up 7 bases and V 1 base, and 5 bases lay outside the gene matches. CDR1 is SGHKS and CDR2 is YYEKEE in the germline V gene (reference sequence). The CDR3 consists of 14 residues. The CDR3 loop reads CASSLTGARNEQFF. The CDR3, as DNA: TGTGCCAGCAGCTTGACAGGGGCGAGGAATGAGCAGTTCTTC.

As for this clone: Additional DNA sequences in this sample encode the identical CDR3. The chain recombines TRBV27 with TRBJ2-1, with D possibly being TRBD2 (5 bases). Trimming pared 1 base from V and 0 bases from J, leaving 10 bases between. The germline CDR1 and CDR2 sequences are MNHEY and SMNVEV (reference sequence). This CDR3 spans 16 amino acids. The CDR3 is CASSLLSGSSYNEQFF. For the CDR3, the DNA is TGTGCCAGCAGTTTATTATCTGGGAGCTCCTACAATGAGCAGTTCTTC.

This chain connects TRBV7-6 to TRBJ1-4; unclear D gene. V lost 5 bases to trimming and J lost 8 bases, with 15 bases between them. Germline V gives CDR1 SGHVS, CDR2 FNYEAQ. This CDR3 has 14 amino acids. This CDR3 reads CASSPRLSREKLFF. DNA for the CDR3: TGTGCCAGCAGCCCCCGCTTGAGTCGGGAAAAACTGTTTTTT.

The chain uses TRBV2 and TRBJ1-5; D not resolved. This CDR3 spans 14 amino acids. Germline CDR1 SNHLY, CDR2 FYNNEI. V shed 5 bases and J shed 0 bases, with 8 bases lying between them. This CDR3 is CASSTSFSNQPQHF. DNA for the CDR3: TGTGCCAGCAGTACTTCTTTTAGCAATCAGCCCCAGCATTTT.

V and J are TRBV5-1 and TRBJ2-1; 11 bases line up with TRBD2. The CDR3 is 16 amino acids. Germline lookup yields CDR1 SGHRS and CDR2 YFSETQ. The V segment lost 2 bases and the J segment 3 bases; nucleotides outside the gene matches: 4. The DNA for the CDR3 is TGCGCCAGCAGCTTTACTAGCGGGAGCTTCTACAATGAGCAGTTCTTC. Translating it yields CASSFTSGSFYNEQFF.

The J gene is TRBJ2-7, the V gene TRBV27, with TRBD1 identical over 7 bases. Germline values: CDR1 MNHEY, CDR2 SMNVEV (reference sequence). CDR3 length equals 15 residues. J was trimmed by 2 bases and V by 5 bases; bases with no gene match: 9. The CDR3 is CASSPGTEWTYEQYF. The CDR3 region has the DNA TGTGCCAGCAGTCCCGGGACAGAGTGGACCTACGAGCAGTACTTC.

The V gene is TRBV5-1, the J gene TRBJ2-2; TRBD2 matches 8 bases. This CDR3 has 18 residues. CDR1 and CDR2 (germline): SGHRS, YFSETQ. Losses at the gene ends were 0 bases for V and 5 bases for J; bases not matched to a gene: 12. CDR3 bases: TGCGCCAGCAGCTTGGGACTAGCGCCGAAGGGGAGGACCGGGGAGCTGTTTTTT. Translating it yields CASSLGLAPKGRTGELFF.

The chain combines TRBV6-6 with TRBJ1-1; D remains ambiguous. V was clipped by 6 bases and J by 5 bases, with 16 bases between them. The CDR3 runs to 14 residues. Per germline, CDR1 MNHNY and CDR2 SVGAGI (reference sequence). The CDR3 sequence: CASRAMEARTEAFF. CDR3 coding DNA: TGTGCCAGCAGAGCTATGGAGGCTAGGACTGAAGCTTTCTTT.

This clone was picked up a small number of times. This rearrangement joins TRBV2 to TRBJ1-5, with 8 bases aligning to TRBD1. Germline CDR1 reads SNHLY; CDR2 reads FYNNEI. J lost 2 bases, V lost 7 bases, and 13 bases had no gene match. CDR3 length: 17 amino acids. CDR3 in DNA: TGTGCCAGCAAACCGGGACAGGCGGTTTGGCGCAATCAGCCCCAGCATTTT. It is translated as CASKPGQAVWRNQPQHF. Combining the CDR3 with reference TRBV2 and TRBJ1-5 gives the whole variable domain EPEVTQTPSHQVTQMGQEVILRCVPISNHLYFYWYRQILGQKVEFLVSFYNNEISEKSEIFDDQFSVERPDGSNFTLKIRSTKLEDSAMYFCASKPGQAVWRNQPQHFGDGTRLSIL.

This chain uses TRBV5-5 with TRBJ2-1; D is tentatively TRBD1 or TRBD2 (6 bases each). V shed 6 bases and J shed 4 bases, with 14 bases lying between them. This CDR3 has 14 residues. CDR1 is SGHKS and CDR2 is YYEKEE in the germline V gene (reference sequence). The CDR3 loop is CASIEGGQYNEQFF. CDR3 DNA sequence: TGTGCCAGCATCGAGGGAGGACAGTACAATGAGCAGTTCTTC.

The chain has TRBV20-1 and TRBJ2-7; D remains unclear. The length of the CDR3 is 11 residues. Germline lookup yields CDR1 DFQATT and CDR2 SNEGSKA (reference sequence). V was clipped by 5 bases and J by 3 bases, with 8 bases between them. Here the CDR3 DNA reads TGCAGTGCTCACGGAGACTACGAGCAGTACTTC. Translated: CSAHGDYEQYF.

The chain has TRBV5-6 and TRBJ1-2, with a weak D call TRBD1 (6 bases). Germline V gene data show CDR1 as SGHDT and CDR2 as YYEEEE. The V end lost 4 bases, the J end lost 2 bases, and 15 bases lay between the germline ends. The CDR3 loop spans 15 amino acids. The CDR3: CASSPLGAENYGYTF. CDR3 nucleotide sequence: TGTGCCAGCAGCCCTCTGGGGGCGGAAAACTATGGCTACACCTTC.

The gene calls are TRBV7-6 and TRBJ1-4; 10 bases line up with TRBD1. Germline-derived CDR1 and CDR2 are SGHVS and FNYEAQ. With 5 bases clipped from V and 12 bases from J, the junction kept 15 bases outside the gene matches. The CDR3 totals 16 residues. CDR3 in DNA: TGTGCCAGCAGCATTGAACCACGGGACAGGGGTATTCAACTGTTTTTT. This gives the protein CASSIEPRDRGIQLFF.

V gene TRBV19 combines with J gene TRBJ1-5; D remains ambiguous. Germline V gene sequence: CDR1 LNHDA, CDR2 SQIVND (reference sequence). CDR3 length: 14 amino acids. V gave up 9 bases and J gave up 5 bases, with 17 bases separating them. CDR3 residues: CASSLSGRDQPQHF. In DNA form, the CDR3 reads TGTGCCAGCAGTCTCTCGGGGAGGGATCAGCCCCAGCATTTT.

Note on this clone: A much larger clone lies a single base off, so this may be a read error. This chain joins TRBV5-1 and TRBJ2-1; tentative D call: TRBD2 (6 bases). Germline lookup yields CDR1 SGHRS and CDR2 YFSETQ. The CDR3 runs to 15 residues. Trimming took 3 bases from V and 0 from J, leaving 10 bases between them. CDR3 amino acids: CASSWSSGSYNEQFF. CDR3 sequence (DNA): TGCGCCAGCAGCTGGAGTAGCGGCTCCTACAATGAGCAGTTCTTC. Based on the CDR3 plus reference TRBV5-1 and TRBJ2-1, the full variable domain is KAGVTQTPRYLIKTRGQQVTLSCSPISGHRSVSWYQQTPGQGLQFLFEYFSETQRNKGNFPGRFSGRQFSNSRSEMNVSTLELGDSALYLCASSWSSGSYNEQFFGPGTRLTVL.

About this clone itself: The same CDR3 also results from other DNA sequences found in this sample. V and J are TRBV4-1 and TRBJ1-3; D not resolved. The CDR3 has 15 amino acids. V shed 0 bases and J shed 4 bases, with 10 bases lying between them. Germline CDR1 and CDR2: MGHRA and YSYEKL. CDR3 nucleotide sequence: TGCGCCAGCAGCCAAGATTTAGGGAGCGGAAACACCATATATTTT. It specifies CASSQDLGSGNTIYF.

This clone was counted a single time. The CDR3 is CASSASSGNTIYF. In DNA form, the CDR3 reads TGTGCCAGCAGTGCCAGCTCTGGAAACACCATATATTTT. The chain carries TRBV2 and TRBJ1-3; D is unclear. V lost 4 bases and J lost 0, with 4 bases in between. CDR1 and CDR2 (germline): SNHLY, FYNNEI. The CDR3 sequence is 13 residues long. Full variable domain (missing parts from reference TRBV2 and TRBJ1-3): EPEVTQTPSHQVTQMGQEVILRCVPISNHLYFYWYRQILGQKVEFLVSFYNNEISEKSEIFDDQFSVERPDGSNFTLKIRSTKLEDSAMYFCASSASSGNTIYFGEGSWLTVV.

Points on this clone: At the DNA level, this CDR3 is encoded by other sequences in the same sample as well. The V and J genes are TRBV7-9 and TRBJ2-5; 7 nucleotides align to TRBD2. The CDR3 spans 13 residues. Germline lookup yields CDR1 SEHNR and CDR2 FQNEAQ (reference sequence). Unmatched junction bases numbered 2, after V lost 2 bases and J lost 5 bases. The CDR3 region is CASSLRGGETQYF. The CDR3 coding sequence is TGTGCCAGCAGCTTACGGGGAGGGGAGACCCAGTACTTC. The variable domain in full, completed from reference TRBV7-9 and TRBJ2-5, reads DTGVSQNPRHKITKRGQNVTFRCDPISEHNRLYWYRQTLGQGPEFLTYFQNEAQLEKSRLLSDRFSAERPKGSFSTLEIQRTEQGDSAMYLCASSLRGGETQYFGPGTRLLVL.

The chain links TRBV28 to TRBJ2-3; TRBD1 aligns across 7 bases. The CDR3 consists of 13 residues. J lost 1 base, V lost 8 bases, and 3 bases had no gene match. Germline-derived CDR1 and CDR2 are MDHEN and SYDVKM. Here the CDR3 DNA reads TGTGCCAGCCGAGACAGGGGCACAGATACGCAGTATTTT. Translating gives CASRDRGTDTQYF.